One sample yielded the 30 T cell receptor beta chains listed below, sequenced in a study of T-cell reconstitution after alpha-beta-depleted transplantation in children. Unique molecular identifiers were used in preparing the TCRbeta library. Via MiXCR, TCRdb re-called the PCR reads, giving one row per CDR3 protein. The table shows about 580,000 distinct CDR3 sequences, with about 23% occurring only once. Sample: PBMCs, mostly from graft donor cells, taken 360 days after TCRalphabeta/CD19-depleted stem cell transplant. Receptor source: a boy under three years old who had a stem cell transplant for acute myeloid leukemia, so the T cells may come from the graft donor.

This clonotype was detected only a few times. V usage is TRBV20-1 and J usage is TRBJ2-7; D might be TRBD2 (6 bases). CDR3 length: 12 residues. V lost 3 bases and J 10 bases, leaving 16 bases between the germline ends. Germline V gene sequence: CDR1 DFQATT, CDR2 SNEGSKA (reference sequence). This CDR3 reads CSASFPPGSQYV. CDR3 coding DNA: TGCAGTGCTAGCTTTCCCCCCGGGAGTCAGTACGTC.

This clonotype appeared many times. In DNA form, the CDR3 reads TGTGCCAGCAGCTTAGGGCGGGGGCCTCTGGGGCAGTACTTC. Its protein is CASSLGRGPLGQYF. V and J are TRBV6-2 or TRBV6-3 and TRBJ2-7, with a weak D call TRBD2 (7 bases). The CDR3 covers 14 residues. V lost 6 bases and J 9 bases, leaving 21 bases between the germline ends. Germline CDR1 reads MNHEY; CDR2 reads SVGEGT.

This clonotype appeared many times. The V call is TRBV29-1, the J call TRBJ1-6, with D uncertain. The germline V gene encodes CDR1 SQVTM and CDR2 ANQGSEA. V was trimmed by 4 bases and J by 6 bases, leaving 7 bases between them. This CDR3 is built from 12 residues. The CDR3 DNA sequence: TGCAGCGTTGCGGACGGTAATTCACCCCTCCACTTT. Translated: CSVADGNSPLHF.

This clonotype has more than one count but fewer than ten. This may stem from a read error, because a much larger clone lies one nucleotide away. This chain joins TRBV29-1 and TRBJ2-7; D not resolved. CDR3 length equals 15 residues. Germline V gene sequence: CDR1 SQVTM, CDR2 ANQGSEA. With 1 base removed from V and 0 bases from J, the gap between germline ends came to 13 bases. DNA of the CDR3: TGCAGCGTTGAAGTCGCCACGACAACCTCCTACGAGCAGTACTTC. It yields the protein CSVEVATTTSYEQYF.

V usage is TRBV6-2 or TRBV6-3 and J usage is TRBJ2-3, with D tentatively TRBD1 (6 bases). CDR3 length equals 15 residues. V lost 4 bases and J lost 3, with 14 bases in between. The V gene's germline CDR1 is MNHEY and CDR2 SVGEGT. CDR3 DNA sequence: TGTGCCAGCAGTTCCTACAGGGCTTCAACAGATACGCAGTATTTT. Translated: CASSSYRASTDTQYF.

V usage is TRBV6-1 and J usage is TRBJ2-7; no firm D call. Germline V gene lookup returns CDR1 MNHNS and CDR2 SASEGT. Trimming stripped 4 bases from V and 2 bases from J, with 9 bases between. CDR3 length equals 13 residues. The chain's CDR3 is CASSVKGTYEQYF. The CDR3 DNA follows: TGTGCCAGCAGTGTGAAAGGGACCTACGAGCAGTACTTC.

The genes are TRBV7-2 and TRBJ2-3; D unresolved. V shed 1 base and J shed 0 bases, with 8 bases lying between them. The CDR3 totals 15 residues. CDR1 and CDR2 (germline): SGHTA, FQGNSA. Here the CDR3 DNA reads TGTGCCAGCAGCTTAGTCGGGTCTAGCACAGATACGCAGTATTTT. This gives the protein CASSLVGSSTDTQYF. Combining the CDR3 with reference TRBV7-2 and TRBJ2-3 gives the whole variable domain GAGVSQSPSNKVTEKGKDVELRCDPISGHTALYWYRQSLGQGLEFLIYFQGNSAPDKSGLPSDRFSAERTGGSVSTLTIQRTQQEDSAVYLCASSLVGSSTDTQYFGPGTRLTVL.

This clonotype was seen ten or more times. This chain joins TRBV3-1 and TRBJ2-4, with 8 bases lining up with TRBD2. The germline CDR1 and CDR2 sequences are LGHDT and YNNKEL (reference sequence). The CDR3 contains 16 residues. The junction had 13 bases not matched to a gene; V was cut back by 3 bases and J by 9 bases. This CDR3 reads CASSHLGTRAQSIQYF. In nucleotides, the CDR3 is TGTGCCAGCAGCCACCTCGGGACTAGGGCCCAGAGCATTCAGTACTTC.

Note on this clonotype: Being one base from a much bigger clone, this may be a read error. The chain has TRBV7-2 and TRBJ2-5; D remains unclear. V shed 0 bases and J shed 0 bases, with 5 bases lying between them. Germline V gene lookup returns CDR1 SGHTA and CDR2 FQGNSA. The CDR3 contains 14 residues. CDR3 sequence: CASSLAGNQETQYF. CDR3 DNA: TGTGCCAGCAGCTTAGCAGGGAACCAAGAGACCCAGTACTTC.

This chain connects TRBV29-1 to TRBJ2-5; D is tentatively TRBD1 or TRBD2 (5 bases each). CDR3 size: 17 residues. The germline V and J ends were trimmed by 6 bases and 4 bases, with 27 bases remaining between them. CDR1 is SQVTM and CDR2 is ANQGSEA in the germline V gene. CDR3 amino acids: CSVETPTGTTKGETQYF. The CDR3 DNA reads as TGCAGCGTGGAAACCCCAACCGGGACGACTAAAGGAGAGACCCAGTACTTC.

A note on this clonotype: This sequence may be a read error, since a much larger clone differs from it by one base. This chain links TRBV12-3 or TRBV12-4 with TRBJ2-5, with D perhaps TRBD2 (6 bases). Trimming took off 4 bases at V and 5 bases at J, with 14 bases between the two ends. This CDR3 is built from 14 residues. CDR3 loop: CASSSGAGRETQYF. The CDR3 DNA follows: TGTGCCAGCAGTTCCGGGGCAGGGAGGGAGACCCAGTACTTC.

This clonotype was picked up a small number of times. V gene TRBV15 combines with J gene TRBJ2-3; no reliable D call. The CDR3 covers 12 residues. Germline CDR1 is LNHNV and CDR2 is YYDKDF (reference sequence). With 3 bases removed from V and 6 bases from J, the gap between germline ends came to 7 bases. The CDR3 region has the DNA TGTGCCACCAGCAGGCAATTTGATACGCAGTATTTT. Protein: CATSRQFDTQYF.

This chain connects TRBV6-5 to TRBJ2-1, with D perhaps matching TRBD1 or TRBD2 (5 bases each). CDR1 MNHEY and CDR2 SVGAGI come from the germline V gene. The germline V and J ends were trimmed by 8 bases and 2 bases, with 10 bases remaining between them. The CDR3 spans 13 residues. The CDR3 region is CASGPGPYNEQFF. The CDR3 DNA sequence: TGTGCCAGCGGGCCGGGGCCCTACAATGAGCAGTTCTTC.

Here the CDR3 DNA reads TGCAGTGCTAGTAAGGCAGCCTCTACGACTGAAGCTTTCTTT. This gives the protein CSASKAASTTEAFF. The chain couples TRBV20-1 to TRBJ1-1, with D hard to call. V lost 3 bases to trimming and J lost 5 bases, with 16 bases between them. The germline gives CDR1 DFQATT, CDR2 SNEGSKA (reference sequence). The CDR3 consists of 14 residues.

V gene TRBV7-2 combines with J gene TRBJ2-2; tentative D call: TRBD1 (6 bases). The CDR3 consists of 14 residues. The germline V gene encodes CDR1 SGHTA and CDR2 FQGNSA. Trimming removed 5 bases at V and 7 bases at J, with 14 bases between. This chain's CDR3 is CASSPQTGIGELFF. DNA for the CDR3: TGTGCCAGCAGCCCCCAAACAGGGATCGGGGAGCTGTTTTTT.

This clonotype was found many times. The V gene is TRBV11-2, the J gene TRBJ1-5; 10 bases agree with TRBD1. The V segment lost 4 bases and the J segment 1 base; nucleotides outside the gene matches: 10. Germline V gene lookup returns CDR1 SGHAT and CDR2 FQNNGV. This CDR3 has 18 residues. The CDR3 reads CASSSYPSGQGSNQPQHF. CDR3 nucleotides: TGTGCCAGCAGCTCATACCCTTCGGGACAGGGGAGCAATCAGCCCCAGCATTTT. The variable domain in full, completed from reference TRBV11-2 and TRBJ1-5, reads EAGVAQSPRYKIIEKRQSVAFWCNPISGHATLYWYQQILGQGPKLLIQFQNNGVVDDSQLPKDRFSAERLKGVDSTLKIQPAKLEDSAVYLCASSSYPSGQGSNQPQHFGDGTRLSIL.

This clonotype has just a few counts. The rearrangement links TRBV29-1 to TRBJ1-5; the D is unclear. Trimming shortened V by 3 bases and J by 5 bases, and 8 bases separated the two germline ends. The length of the CDR3 is 12 residues. The germline V gene has CDR1 SQVTM and CDR2 ANQGSEA. The CDR3 DNA follows: TGCAGCGTTGAGGACGGGGATCAGCCCCAGCATTTT. Residues: CSVEDGDQPQHF.

This clonotype has at least ten counts. This chain links TRBV20-1 with TRBJ2-2; the D gene is possibly TRBD2 (5 bases). CDR3 length equals 18 residues. The V gene's germline CDR1 is DFQATT and CDR2 SNEGSKA (reference sequence). V dropped 0 bases and J dropped 7 bases, with 24 bases sitting between them. The chain's CDR3 is CSARDRIKGLANGGELFF. The DNA for the CDR3 is TGCAGTGCTAGAGATAGGATTAAAGGGCTAGCCAACGGCGGGGAGCTGTTTTTT.

Ten or more counts support this clonotype. The chain uses TRBV7-2 and TRBJ2-3; D unclear. Germline V gives CDR1 SGHTA, CDR2 FQGNSA. Trimming took off 5 bases at V and 6 bases at J, with 9 bases between the two ends. CDR3 length equals 12 residues. CDR3: CASSPSKDTQYF. In nucleotides, the CDR3 is TGTGCCAGCAGCCCCTCTAAGGATACGCAGTATTTT.

The V and J genes are TRBV5-1 and TRBJ1-2; maybe TRBD1 (5 bases). This CDR3 has 14 residues. V was shortened by 1 base and J by 8 bases, with 15 bases between the two germline ends. CDR1 is SGHRS, CDR2 YFSETQ, per germline. CDR3 protein: CASSLRDPLRGYTF. DNA of the CDR3: TGCGCCAGCAGCTTGCGGGACCCGCTAAGGGGCTACACCTTC.

There are many counts of this clonotype. This sequence joins TRBV7-9 and TRBJ1-1, with no clear D. This CDR3 comprises 14 residues. Germline values: CDR1 SEHNR, CDR2 FQNEAQ (reference sequence). The V end was cut by 1 base, the J end by 8 bases, with 14 bases between. The CDR3 nucleotides read TGTGCCAGCAGCTTAGTAGGGCAGTCCATGGAAGCTTTCTTT. It is translated as CASSLVGQSMEAFF.

The rearrangement joins TRBV21-1 to TRBJ2-7; whether TRBD2, the table's D call, matches the DNA was not checked. TRBV21-1 is a recognized pseudogene. The CDR3 is made up of 14 amino acids. CDR3 sequence reads: CASSSRTRVYEQYF. As DNA, the CDR3 is TGTGCCAGCAGCTCTCGGACGCGGGTCTACGAGCAGTACTTC.

J is TRBJ2-3 and V is TRBV13; possible D gene TRBD1, 7 bases. Per germline, CDR1 PRHDT and CDR2 FYEKMQ (reference sequence). The CDR3 runs 19 residues. The V and J ends lost 5 bases and 2 bases respectively, with 26 bases between them. CDR3 bases: TGTGCCAGCAGCGATTTTGGGGGGACAGCAGTTATTGCCACAGATACGCAGTATTTT. Its translation: CASSDFGGTAVIATDTQYF.

V usage is TRBV2 and J usage is TRBJ1-2; 7 bases are a match to TRBD1. The CDR3 contains 14 residues. Per germline, CDR1 SNHLY and CDR2 FYNNEI. V trimming: 7 bases; J trimming: 7 bases; junction bases outside the gene matches: 12. CDR3 coding DNA: TGTGCCAGCAAGGTTCAACAGGGGAGTCTTGGCTACACCTTC. This codes for CASKVQQGSLGYTF.

This clonotype came up many times. This sequence joins TRBV29-1 and TRBJ1-4; no clear D. This CDR3 contains 13 residues. The germline CDR1 and CDR2 sequences are SQVTM and ANQGSEA. Trimming removed 7 bases from V and 0 bases from J, with 9 bases in between. The CDR3 is CSAQHPTNEKLFF. CDR3 sequence (DNA): TGCAGCGCTCAGCACCCAACTAATGAAAAACTGTTTTTT.

As regards this clonotype: This may arise from a read error, as a much more abundant clone is one base away. The chain's CDR3 is CASSLAGYSYEQYF. CDR3 in DNA: TGTGCCAGCAGCTTAGCGGGGTACTCCTACGAGCAGTACTTC. The rearrangement uses TRBV7-2 and TRBJ2-7, with no clear D. The CDR3 is 14 residues long. With 0 bases removed from V and 0 bases from J, the gap between germline ends came to 6 bases. The germline CDR1 and CDR2 sequences are SGHTA and FQGNSA.

This chain links TRBV10-3 with TRBJ2-1; 8 positions agree with TRBD1. The ends lost 6 bases at V and 8 bases at J; junction bases unmatched: 3. CDR1 is ENHRY and CDR2 is SYGVKD in the germline V gene. The CDR3 loop spans 12 amino acids. Here the CDR3 reads CAIRGTGDEQFF. CDR3 in DNA: TGTGCCATCAGAGGGACAGGCGATGAGCAGTTCTTC.

The J gene is TRBJ1-1, the V gene TRBV6-2 or TRBV6-3; the D gene is possibly TRBD1 (5 bases). V was cut by 6 bases and J by 11 bases, with 16 bases left in between. Germline lookup yields CDR1 MNHEY and CDR2 SVGEGT. The CDR3 is made up of 12 amino acids. CDR3 in amino acids: CASRRGVSTAFF. In DNA form, the CDR3 reads TGTGCCAGCAGGAGAGGGGTATCGACTGCTTTCTTT.

This clonotype showed up many times. The rearrangement joins TRBV29-1 to TRBJ2-5, with 10 bases identical to TRBD2. With 4 bases clipped from V and 4 bases from J, the junction kept 9 bases outside the gene matches. CDR1 SQVTM and CDR2 ANQGSEA come from the germline V gene. This CDR3 contains 15 residues. The CDR3 DNA is TGCAGCGTTGCAACTAGCGGGGTATCTGGAGAGACCCAGTACTTC. Its protein product is CSVATSGVSGETQYF.

This clonotype was seen more than once but under ten times. The chain couples TRBV20-1 to TRBJ1-5; D is undetermined. This CDR3 comprises 13 residues. In germline, CDR1 is DFQATT, CDR2 SNEGSKA (reference sequence). Written as DNA, the CDR3 is TGCAGCGTAGTTGGGAGGAGCAATCAGCCCCAGCATTTT. Protein: CSVVGRSNQPQHF.